This section outlines one TCR beta chain sequence together with its context. No antigen is known for it. Each donor who had ophthalmopathy showed moderate-to-severe activity, a CAS of ≥3, a NOSPECS of ≥4, and a duration under 3 months. The CDR3 has 12 residues. Germline loops: CDR1 SQVTM, CDR2 ANQGSEA. Deletions cut 1 base from V and 6 bases from J, with 7 bases between. This entry is derived from a study of Graves' ophthalmopathy and Graves' hyperthyroidism. Study information: Specimen type is peripheral blood, obtained at initial diagnosis before any treatment. Study results and caveats: Also, most clonotypes expanded in the thyroid above 0.001 frequency appeared in blood. In predicting ophthalmopathy progression, the model reached approximately 71% sensitivity and about 73% specificity.

The sequenced template was RNA, covering the TCR beta CDR3 region. RT-PCR was first run with HTBI primers, then multiplex PCR in a second round. MiXCR was run by TCRdb on the multiplex PCR reads, yielding one entry per CDR3 protein. The table has about 740,000 distinct CDR3 sequences, around 40% seen once. The receptor's source is an adult man with Graves' ophthalmopathy. The specimen sequenced was peripheral blood. The genes are TRBV29-1 and TRBJ1-5, with D possibly TRBD1 on 5 matching bases. The CDR3 loop reads CSVEGGSQPQHF. The CDR3 DNA follows: TGCAGCGTTGAAGGGGGCAGTCAGCCCCAGCATTTT.